A single sample is the source of the 32 T cell receptor beta chains below, sequenced in a study of control samples from healthy donors and cancer patients. Produced via immunoSEQ multiplex PCR; TCRdb's table is partial and in-frame only. The profile shows approximately 150,000 clones, approximately 94% of them singletons. Sequenced: blood. The source of these receptors is a middle-aged man in good health.

CDR3 region: CASSKVPGMNTEAFF. The CDR3 region has the DNA TGTGCCAGCAGCAAAGTTCCGGGAATGAACACTGAAGCTTTCTTT. The chain recombines TRBV21-1 with TRBJ1-1. TRBV21-1 is classified as a pseudogene. The length of the CDR3 is 15 residues.

The chain is built from TRBV6-2 or TRBV6-3 and TRBJ1-2; D is ambiguous. The CDR3 totals 13 residues. Trimming shortened V by 5 bases and J by 1 base, and 8 bases separated the two germline ends. CDR1 and CDR2 (germline): MNHEY, SVGEGT. CDR3 loop: CASSPTVNYGYTF. CDR3 bases: TGTGCCAGCAGTCCCACGGTTAACTATGGCTACACCTTC.

This chain uses TRBV5-8 with TRBJ1-1; D not certain. The V end was cut by 1 base, the J end by 1 base, with 14 bases between. Germline V gene data show CDR1 as SGHTS and CDR2 as YDEGEE. The CDR3 length is 16 residues. The DNA of the CDR3 is TGTGCCAGCAGCTTGTCGGGTTATGAGTGGAACACTGAAGCTTTCTTT. Its translation is CASSLSGYEWNTEAFF.

The chain employs TRBV9 and TRBJ2-7; 9 bases are shared with TRBD1. Losses at the gene ends were 4 bases for V and 1 base for J; bases not matched to a gene: 3. The length of the CDR3 is 14 residues. CDR1 is SGDLS, CDR2 YYNGEE, per germline. As DNA, the CDR3 is TGTGCCAGCAGCTCTGGACAGGGGTCCTACGAGCAGTACTTC. Translating gives CASSSGQGSYEQYF. The full variable domain, completed using reference TRBV9 and TRBJ2-7, is DSGVTQTPKHLITATGQRVTLRCSPRSGDLSVYWYQQSLDQGLQFLIQYYNGEERAKGNILERFSAQQFPDLHSELNLSSLELGDSALYFCASSSGQGSYEQYFGPGTRLTVT.

The chain is built from TRBV27 and TRBJ2-3, with D hard to call. Germline values: CDR1 MNHEY, CDR2 SMNVEV (reference sequence). V was clipped by 2 bases and J by 0 bases, with 9 bases between them. There are 15 residues in the CDR3. CDR3 sequence: CASSLLRTSTDTQYF. CDR3 coding DNA: TGTGCCAGCAGTTTACTCAGAACGAGCACAGATACGCAGTATTTT.

J is TRBJ2-2 and V is TRBV7-3; 9 nucleotides align to TRBD2. Germline trimming cut 5 bases from V and 4 bases from J; bases unmatched to any gene: 8. The CDR3 totals 16 residues. Per germline, CDR1 SGHTA and CDR2 FQGTGA. The CDR3 here is CASSLGGTSSTGELFF. In DNA form, the CDR3 reads TGTGCCAGCAGCCTCGGAGGGACTAGCAGCACCGGGGAGCTGTTTTTT.

Only one count was recorded for this clone. The CDR3 DNA reads TGTGCCAGCAGCTCCCCCCCGGGACGGATGAACACTGAAGCTTTCTTT. Translated: CASSSPPGRMNTEAFF. The chain employs TRBV7-9 and TRBJ1-1; D possibly corresponds to TRBD1 (5 bases). Trimming shortened V by 4 bases and J by 0 bases, and 15 bases separated the two germline ends. The length of the CDR3 is 16 residues. Germline loops: CDR1 SEHNR, CDR2 FQNEAQ (reference sequence).

The chain combines TRBV20-1 with TRBJ1-5; D remains unclear. The CDR3 has 14 amino acids. Trimming left V 6 bases short and J 0 bases short, with 12 bases between. CDR1 DFQATT and CDR2 SNEGSKA come from the germline V gene (reference sequence). This CDR3 reads CSASEFYSNQPQHF. The CDR3 DNA reads as TGCAGTGCAAGTGAATTCTATAGCAATCAGCCCCAGCATTTT.

This chain joins TRBV13 and TRBJ2-7; D perhaps matches TRBD2 (6 bases). Germline lookup yields CDR1 PRHDT and CDR2 FYEKMQ (reference sequence). There are 15 residues in the CDR3. Deletions cut 3 bases from V and 6 bases from J, with 18 bases between. Written as DNA, the CDR3 is TGTGCCAGCAGCTTCGGAGGGAACCCGTTAGTCGAGCAGTACTTC. Translation: CASSFGGNPLVEQYF.

This clone was seen just once. The genes are TRBV6-2 or TRBV6-3 and TRBJ2-3; weak D call: TRBD2 (6 bases). There are 14 residues in the CDR3. Per germline, CDR1 MNHEY and CDR2 SVGEGT. V lost 4 bases and J lost 4, with 12 bases in between. DNA for the CDR3: TGTGCCAGCAGTTTGGGGGGAGAATCAGATACGCAGTATTTT. Protein sequence: CASSLGGESDTQYF.

The chain links TRBV4-1 to TRBJ1-3, with 7 bases lining up with TRBD1. Germline values: CDR1 MGHRA, CDR2 YSYEKL. With V trimmed by 2 bases and J by 4 bases, 2 bases remained unmatched. The CDR3 is 14 residues long. CDR3 amino acids: CASSQTGVGNTIYF. The CDR3 DNA is TGCGCCAGCAGCCAAACAGGGGTCGGAAACACCATATATTTT.

This chain links TRBV5-4 with TRBJ2-5; TRBD1 is a possible D gene (7 bases). Trimming stripped 1 base from V and 0 bases from J, with 16 bases between. Looked up from germline, CDR1 is SGHNT and CDR2 is YYREEE (reference sequence). The CDR3 contains 17 residues. The CDR3 coding sequence is TGTGCCAGCAGCTTGCGAGGGGGCGGGGTTCACCAAGAGACCCAGTACTTC. Its protein is CASSLRGGGVHQETQYF.

The V call is TRBV2, the J call TRBJ2-6, with unresolved D. The V end was cut by 6 bases, the J end by 0 bases, with 9 bases between. Per germline, CDR1 SNHLY and CDR2 FYNNEI. The CDR3 runs 15 residues. CDR3 amino acids: CASRTGYSGANVLTF. CDR3 DNA: TGTGCCAGCAGAACTGGCTACTCTGGGGCCAACGTCCTGACTTTC. The entire variable domain, with the rest obtained from reference TRBV2 and TRBJ2-6, is as follows: EPEVTQTPSHQVTQMGQEVILRCVPISNHLYFYWYRQILGQKVEFLVSFYNNEISEKSEIFDDQFSVERPDGSNFTLKIRSTKLEDSAMYFCASRTGYSGANVLTFGAGSRLTVL.

The genes are TRBV5-6 and TRBJ2-5, with 7 bases aligning to TRBD1. Germline assignment: CDR1 SGHDT and CDR2 YYEEEE. The trim removed 0 bases at V and 4 bases at J, leaving 0 bases unmatched. The CDR3 extends over 13 amino acids. The CDR3 is CASSLGTGETQYF. CDR3 nucleotide sequence: TGTGCCAGCAGCTTGGGGACAGGAGAGACCCAGTACTTC.

V gene TRBV7-9 combines with J gene TRBJ2-2; tentative D call: TRBD1 (6 bases). V was pared by 5 bases and J by 0 bases, with 10 bases between. Per the germline V gene, CDR1 is SEHNR and CDR2 is FQNEAQ (reference sequence). The CDR3 extends over 15 amino acids. The CDR3 protein is CASSPYRANTGELFF. DNA for the CDR3: TGTGCCAGCAGCCCTTACAGGGCGAACACCGGGGAGCTGTTTTTT.

This rearrangement joins TRBV27 to TRBJ2-1, with 9 nucleotides matching TRBD2. The V segment lost 6 bases and the J segment 0 bases; nucleotides outside the gene matches: 12. This CDR3 contains 18 residues. Germline V gives CDR1 MNHEY, CDR2 SMNVEV (reference sequence). DNA for the CDR3: TGTGCCAGCAGCCGAACGACTAGCGGAACTAGCTCCTACAATGAGCAGTTCTTC. Residues: CASSRTTSGTSSYNEQFF.

This chain links TRBV24-1 with TRBJ2-7; perhaps TRBD1 as D (5 bases). The CDR3 consists of 13 residues. The germline gives CDR1 KGHDR, CDR2 SFDVKD. Trimming left V 3 bases short and J 5 bases short, with 10 bases between. In DNA form, the CDR3 reads TGTGCCACCAGTGATCCTCAGGGTGACGAGCAGTACTTC. This sequence encodes CATSDPQGDEQYF.

The count of this clone is one. The gene calls are TRBV27 and TRBJ1-5, with 8 positions matching TRBD1. After removal of 5 bases from V and 1 base from J, the junction contained 4 bases not matched to a gene. The CDR3 runs 15 residues. Germline V gene lookup returns CDR1 MNHEY and CDR2 SMNVEV (reference sequence). CDR3: CASSLGQGSNQPQHF. The CDR3 nucleotides read TGTGCCAGCAGTCTTGGACAGGGAAGCAATCAGCCCCAGCATTTT.

The chain uses TRBV25-1 and TRBJ1-5, with D maybe TRBD1 (6 bases). Germline lookup yields CDR1 MGHDK and CDR2 SYGVNS. V gave up 2 bases and J gave up 7 bases, with 12 bases separating them. The CDR3 is 14 residues long. CDR3 protein: CASSEGGAGQPQHF. The CDR3 coding sequence is TGTGCCAGCAGTGAAGGGGGCGCGGGGCAGCCCCAGCATTTT.

The chain links TRBV2 to TRBJ2-1; TRBD2 aligns across 16 bases. CDR3 size: 17 residues. J was trimmed by 8 bases and V by 7 bases; bases with no gene match: 11. From germline, CDR1 is SNHLY and CDR2 FYNNEI. The CDR3 DNA follows: TGTGCCAGCAACCCGGGACTAGCGGGAGGGCTGAGAGATGAGCAGTTCTTC. Translation gives CASNPGLAGGLRDEQFF.

This clone occurred many times. The chain is built from TRBV6-4 and TRBJ2-3, with 10 bases fitting TRBD1. Germline trimming cut 0 bases from V and 6 bases from J; bases unmatched to any gene: 9. Per the germline V gene, CDR1 is MRHNA and CDR2 is SNTAGT. The CDR3 length is 17 residues. Here the CDR3 reads CASSDSIPGQGRDTQYF. Written as DNA, the CDR3 is TGTGCCAGCAGTGACTCTATTCCGGGACAGGGGAGGGATACGCAGTATTTT.

The chain's CDR3 is CASSPTHYAQDEQYF. CDR3 sequence (DNA): TGCGCCAGCAGCCCAACCCATTACGCCCAGGACGAGCAGTACTTC. V usage is TRBV5-1 and J usage is TRBJ2-7; D is unresolved. This CDR3 comprises 15 residues. From germline, CDR1 is SGHRS and CDR2 YFSETQ. The germline V and J ends were trimmed by 4 bases and 5 bases, with 19 bases remaining between them.

This clone was picked up one time. The gene calls are TRBV5-6 and TRBJ2-1, with D possibly matching TRBD1 (5 bases). Per germline, CDR1 SGHDT and CDR2 YYEEEE. The CDR3 contains 15 residues. The V end was cut by 4 bases, the J end by 9 bases, with 20 bases between. The CDR3 sequence: CASSLNLVRAGEQFF. The CDR3 nucleotides read TGTGCCAGCAGCCTGAATCTAGTCAGGGCAGGTGAGCAGTTCTTC.

The chain links TRBV28 to TRBJ1-6; the D gene is possibly TRBD1 (5 bases). CDR3 size: 14 residues. Germline V gene lookup returns CDR1 MDHEN and CDR2 SYDVKM. Trimming removed 3 bases from V and 14 bases from J, with 17 bases in between. The CDR3 DNA reads TGTGCCAGCAGTTTTAGAGGGGTCGGTTCGGCCCTCCACTTT. Translated: CASSFRGVGSALHF.

V is TRBV12-3 or TRBV12-4 and J is TRBJ1-5; TRBD1 is a possible D gene (6 bases). Trimming shortened V by 8 bases and J by 3 bases, and 8 bases separated the two germline ends. The CDR3 contains 12 residues. DNA for the CDR3: TGTGCCAGCCAGGGGTCCAATCAGCCCCAGCATTTT. It yields the protein CASQGSNQPQHF.

The V gene is TRBV6-5, the J gene TRBJ2-5; TRBD1 agrees at 10 bases. The CDR3 consists of 13 residues. Unmatched junction bases numbered 5, after V lost 9 bases and J lost 4 bases. The germline V gene has CDR1 MNHEY and CDR2 SVGAGI. The CDR3 nucleotides are TGTGCCAGTATGCGGGACAGGGGAGAGACCCAGTACTTC. Translating it yields CASMRDRGETQYF.

Comment on this clone: The sample holds other DNA sequences that translate to the same CDR3. The chain is built from TRBV27 and TRBJ2-3; 7 positions agree with TRBD2. CDR3 length: 15 residues. Losses at the gene ends were 3 bases for V and 3 bases for J; bases not matched to a gene: 6. Germline CDR1 reads MNHEY; CDR2 reads SMNVEV (reference sequence). CDR3 DNA sequence: TGTGCCAGCAGTTTGGCGGGAGCATGGACAGATACGCAGTATTTT. Protein: CASSLAGAWTDTQYF.

V and J are TRBV9 and TRBJ2-7; tentatively, D is TRBD1 or TRBD2 (5 bases each). The CDR3 has 14 residues. The germline V and J ends were trimmed by 0 bases and 7 bases, with 14 bases remaining between them. Germline assignment: CDR1 SGDLS and CDR2 YYNGEE. The CDR3 nucleotides are TGTGCCAGCAGCGTAGGGGGGTTCTCGAGAGAGCAGTACTTC. Its protein is CASSVGGFSREQYF.

The chain recombines TRBV6-5 with TRBJ2-2; TRBD1 matches 8 bases. Germline loops: CDR1 MNHEY, CDR2 SVGAGI. The CDR3 has 16 amino acids. V dropped 4 bases and J dropped 1; count of bases not matched to a gene: 5. CDR3 protein: CASSFRGQGNTGELFF. The CDR3 nucleotides are TGTGCCAGCAGTTTTCGAGGACAGGGGAACACCGGGGAGCTGTTTTTT.

The table lists this clone with a count of one. The V and J genes are TRBV25-1 and TRBJ2-2, with D unresolved. Germline CDR1 is MGHDK and CDR2 is SYGVNS. This CDR3 is 16 amino acids long. V was cut by 1 base and J by 1 base, with 10 bases left in between. CDR3 protein: CASSESGPRNTGELFF. The DNA of the CDR3 is TGTGCCAGCAGTGAATCAGGACCTAGGAACACCGGGGAGCTGTTTTTT.

CDR3 sequence reads: CASSTAGTGHLNEQFF. In nucleotides, the CDR3 is TGCGCCAGCAGCACCGCCGGGACAGGCCATCTCAATGAGCAGTTCTTC. The chain employs TRBV5-1 and TRBJ2-1; 8 nucleotides agree with TRBD1. The CDR3 sequence is 16 residues long. Germline CDR1 is SGHRS and CDR2 is YFSETQ. J lost 6 bases, V lost 4 bases, and 12 bases had no gene match.

The CDR3 protein is CASHKTQGPSDYGYTF. Written as DNA, the CDR3 is TGTGCCAGTCATAAAACCCAGGGCCCCTCCGACTATGGCTACACCTTC. The chain links TRBV5-4 to TRBJ1-2; D possibly corresponds to TRBD1 (5 bases). Trimming removed 8 bases at V and 3 bases at J, with 23 bases between. The CDR3 spans 16 residues. Looked up from germline, CDR1 is SGHNT and CDR2 is YYREEE (reference sequence).